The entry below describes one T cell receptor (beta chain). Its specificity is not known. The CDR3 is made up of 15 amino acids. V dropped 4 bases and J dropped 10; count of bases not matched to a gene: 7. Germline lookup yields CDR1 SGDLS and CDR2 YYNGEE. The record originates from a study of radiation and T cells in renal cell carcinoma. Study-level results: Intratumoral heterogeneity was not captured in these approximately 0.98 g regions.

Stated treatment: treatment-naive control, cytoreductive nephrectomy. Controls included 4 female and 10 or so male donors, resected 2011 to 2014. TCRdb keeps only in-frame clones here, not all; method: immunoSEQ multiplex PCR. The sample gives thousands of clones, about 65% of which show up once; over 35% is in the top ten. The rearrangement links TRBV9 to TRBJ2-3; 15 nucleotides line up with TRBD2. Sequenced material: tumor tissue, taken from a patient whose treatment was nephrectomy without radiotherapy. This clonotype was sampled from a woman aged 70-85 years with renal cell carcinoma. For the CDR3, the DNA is TGTGCCAGCAGCCCTAGGACTAGCGGGGGGGCCGCGCAGTATTTT. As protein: CASSPRTSGGAAQYF.